This T cell receptor beta chain was captured by sequencing in a study of CD8+CD57+ T cells in acquired aplastic anemia. Concerning this clonotype itself: What it binds is not known.

Points from the study as a whole: Researchers reported that CD8+ Simpson's diversity was not significantly different in patients versus controls.

Genomic DNA served as template for TCR beta VDJ and CDR3 profiling. TCRdb re-called the reads with MiXCR, one entry per CDR3 protein. This sample has about 81,000 distinct CDR3 sequences, with roughly half found just once. The CDR3 runs to 15 residues. CDR1 is SEHNR, CDR2 FQNEAQ, per germline (reference sequence). The junction had 8 bases not matched to a gene; V was cut back by 5 bases and J by 2 bases. The receptor was derived from a human donor in good health, serving as a control. This chain connects TRBV7-9 to TRBJ2-7, with 8 bases identical to TRBD1. Material for sequencing was sorted CD4+, CD8+, or CD8+CD57+ T cells (not recorded which) from PBMCs. The DNA for the CDR3 is TGTGCCAGCAGCCCACGGACAGGGTCTACCTACGAGCAGTACTTC. It yields the protein CASSPRTGSTYEQYF.